Below are 3 T cell receptor beta chains sequenced from a single sample in a study of T cells after posttransplantation cyclophosphamide. The protocol was immunoSEQ multiplex PCR, while the TCRdb copy is restricted to in-frame clones and leaves out a portion. The sample records around 18,000 clones, 77% being singletons. A marrow graft followed busulfan-fludarabine conditioning, with cyclophosphamide on days +3 and +4. Sample: CD8+ T cells sorted from PBMCs, taken just over 1,900 days after a stem cell transplant with posttransplant cyclophosphamide. The receptors were sampled from a female patient aged 35-55 years who received an allogeneic stem cell transplant from a related donor, was CMV-positive, and had no GVHD. Some T cells may have originated in the graft donor.

The CDR3 coding sequence is TGCGCCAGCAGTTTGACGACAGGGCGGAAGGATGAAAAACTGTTTTTT. Translated: CASSLTTGRKDEKLFF. The chain has TRBV5-1 and TRBJ1-4, with 7 bases lining up with TRBD1. The germline V gene has CDR1 SGHRS and CDR2 YFSETQ. Trimming at V came to 5 bases and at J to 6 bases, leaving 13 bases not matched to a gene. CDR3 length: 16 amino acids.

The chain employs TRBV28 and TRBJ1-1; 7 bases fit TRBD1. V shed 4 bases and J 1 base; nucleotides not matched to a gene: 15. Germline assignment: CDR1 MDHEN and CDR2 SYDVKM. The CDR3 consists of 18 residues. CDR3 in amino acids: CASSSLRYDRDANTEAFF. The DNA for the CDR3 is TGTGCCAGCAGTTCTCTGCGATACGACAGGGACGCGAACACTGAAGCTTTCTTT.

The J gene is TRBJ1-6, the V gene TRBV28, with D tentatively TRBD1 (5 bases). V was clipped by 3 bases and J by 5 bases, with 8 bases between them. The CDR3 runs 14 residues. The germline CDR1 and CDR2 sequences are MDHEN and SYDVKM. This CDR3 is CASSLGPDNSPLHF. As DNA, the CDR3 is TGTGCCAGCAGTTTGGGGCCGGATAATTCACCCCTCCACTTT.